The rows below give T cell receptor beta chains drawn from one sample of a study of T-cell memory formation after mild COVID-19. Each CDR3 protein is one row after TCRdb ran MiXCR on the 5' RACE reads. The sample consists of around 510,000 distinct CDR3 sequences, roughly 21% of them appearing once. What was sequenced was PBMCs or a T cell subset sorted from them (not recorded which). The receptor set was obtained from an adult woman who had mild COVID-19 (a few samples of this study predate the infection). Cell type and time point are not known. CDR3s include the opening cysteine and the closing phenylalanine or tryptophan. A D gene is named only where the DNA matches it firmly. Not all rows give a size; the values are once, few, many and, for expanded clones, a class.

>TRBD1|TRBJ1-5|-|TRBV6-1
CASSKGQGAYQPQHF
TGTGCCAGCAGTAAAGGACAGGGGGCCTATCAGCCCCAGCATTTT
>TRBD1|TRBJ1-1|few|TRBV12-3/TRBV12-4
CASSTGGSVNTEAFF
TGTGCCAGCAGTACAGGGGGTTCTGTGAACACTGAAGCTTTCTTT
>TRBD1|TRBJ1-1|-|TRBV24-1
CATSDPGTGAQRGAFF
TGTGCCACCAGTGACCCCGGGACAGGGGCGCAGAGAGGGGCTTTCTTT
>-|TRBJ2-5|-|TRBV6-2/TRBV6-3
CASSYSGLSETQYF
TGTGCCAGCAGTTATAGCGGATTAAGCGAGACCCAGTACTTC
>TRBD1|TRBJ2-3|many|TRBV18
CASSPVGTGVVTDTQYF
TGTGCCAGCTCACCAGTTGGGACAGGGGTTGTTACAGATACGCAGTATTTT
>TRBD2|TRBJ2-1|few|TRBV7-2
CASSREIAGGKGFF
TGTGCCAGCAGCCGAGAAATAGCGGGAGGAAAGGGATTCTTC
>-|TRBJ2-3|few|TRBV7-9
CASSNLRDTQYF
TGTGCCAGCAGCAATCTTAGAGATACGCAGTATTTT
>TRBD1|TRBJ2-2|-|TRBV24-1
CATSDSSRGSAGELFF
TGTGCCACCAGTGATTCAAGCAGGGGGTCTGCCGGGGAGCTGTTTTTT
>-|TRBJ2-7|many|TRBV12-3/TRBV12-4
CASSFAQVSYEQYF
TGTGCCAGCAGTTTCGCCCAGGTCAGCTACGAGCAGTACTTC
>TRBD2|TRBJ2-1|-|TRBV4-1
CASSQDASGVNEQFF
TGCGCCAGCAGCCAAGATGCCAGCGGGGTCAATGAGCAGTTCTTC
>TRBD1|TRBJ2-4|few|TRBV3-1
CASSQGDRGYDIQYF
TGTGCCAGCAGCCAAGGGGACAGGGGGTACGACATTCAGTACTTC
>TRBD1|TRBJ2-1|-|TRBV5-6
CASSLIGDRGSNEQFF
TGTGCCAGCAGCTTAATCGGGGACAGGGGGTCAAATGAGCAGTTCTTC
>-|TRBJ2-5|few|TRBV2
CASPKLAAQETQYF
TGTGCCAGCCCGAAGCTGGCAGCCCAAGAGACCCAGTACTTC
>-|TRBJ2-2|-|TRBV2
CASSEPGATTGELFF
TGTGCCAGCAGTGAACCCGGGGCTACCACCGGGGAGCTGTTTTTT
>TRBD1|TRBJ2-3|few|TRBV7-3
CASSEQGSTDTQYF
TGTGCCAGCAGCGAACAGGGGTCCACAGATACGCAGTATTTT
>TRBD1|TRBJ2-7|-|TRBV6-2/TRBV6-3
CASSPSRDRRYEQYF
TGTGCCAGCAGTCCCTCCCGGGACAGACGGTACGAGCAGTACTTC
>-|TRBJ2-5|few|TRBV15
CATSRGPQETQYF
TGTGCCACCAGCAGAGGCCCCCAAGAGACCCAGTACTTC
>-|TRBJ1-2|-|TRBV20-1
CSAVPRGLYGYTF
TGCAGTGCTGTTCCCAGGGGCTTATATGGCTACACCTTC
>-|TRBJ2-2|few|TRBV7-3
CASSADSPGAGELFF
TGTGCCAGCAGCGCGGACAGCCCGGGGGCCGGGGAGCTGTTTTTT
>-|TRBJ2-7|few|TRBV9
CASSAGTGYYEQYF
TGTGCCAGCAGCGCCGGGACGGGCTACTACGAGCAGTACTTC
>TRBD2|TRBJ2-1|few|TRBV7-2
CASSLDALLVGGTPSYNEQFF
TGTGCCAGCAGCTTGGACGCTTTACTAGTCGGGGGGACCCCCTCCTACAATGAGCAGTTCTTC
>-|TRBJ2-1|few|TRBV10-3
CAIRQGPGYNEQFF
TGTGCCATCAGACAGGGACCGGGGTACAATGAGCAGTTCTTC
>TRBD1|TRBJ2-7|few|TRBV5-1
CASSLDRGLSYEQYF
TGCGCCAGCAGCTTGGACAGGGGCCTCTCCTACGAGCAGTACTTC
>-|TRBJ2-2|many|TRBV7-2
CASSPRVAAGELFF
TGTGCCAGCAGCCCCAGAGTAGCCGCCGGGGAGCTGTTTTTT
>TRBD2|TRBJ2-1|-|TRBV18
CASSPFTSGQGNEQFF
TGTGCCAGCTCACCCTTCACTAGCGGGCAGGGCAATGAGCAGTTCTTC
>-|TRBJ2-7|few|TRBV20-1
CSASQGSSYEQYF
TGCAGTGCTAGTCAGGGTAGCTCCTACGAGCAGTACTTC
>-|TRBJ1-3|few|TRBV27
CASSFGGGNTIYF
TGTGCCAGCAGTTTCGGGGGTGGAAACACCATATATTTT
>TRBD1|TRBJ1-2|-|TRBV28
CASNLPPGQAGYTF
TGTGCCAGCAACCTACCCCCCGGACAGGCTGGCTACACCTTC
>-|TRBJ2-1|-|TRBV6-1
CASSGSHRVYNEQFF
TGTGCCAGCAGTGGTTCTCACCGCGTATACAATGAGCAGTTCTTC
>-|TRBJ1-1|few|TRBV29-1
CSVEKGPVTEAFF
TGCAGCGTTGAAAAGGGCCCAGTCACTGAAGCTTTCTTT
>-|TRBJ2-1|-|TRBV20-1
CSAERQFNEQFF
TGCAGTGCTGAGAGACAGTTCAATGAGCAGTTCTTC
>-|TRBJ1-4|many|TRBV18
CASSPSRRTTNEKLFF
TGTGCCAGCTCACCATCTCGACGGACAACTAATGAAAAACTGTTTTTT
>-|TRBJ1-1|-|TRBV20-1
CSARPGAQKHEAFF
TGCAGTGCTAGACCCGGGGCCCAAAAACATGAAGCTTTCTTT
>-|TRBJ2-7|-|TRBV14
CASSQVGQGGYEQYF
TGTGCCAGCAGCCAAGTTGGACAGGGAGGGTACGAGCAGTACTTC
>TRBD1|TRBJ2-7|-|TRBV28
CASRPGQGAEQYF
TGTGCCAGCAGGCCAGGACAGGGCGCCGAGCAGTACTTC
>-|TRBJ2-3|few|TRBV21-1
CASSKVGGVPDTQYF
TGTGCCAGCAGCAAAGTAGGGGGAGTTCCAGATACGCAGTATTTT
>-|TRBJ2-7|few|TRBV4-1
CASSQEGFRAEQYF
TGCGCCAGCAGCCAAGAAGGGTTCAGGGCCGAGCAGTACTTC
>-|TRBJ2-6|-|TRBV7-3
CASSSTPGANVLTF
TGTGCCAGCAGCTCGACTCCTGGGGCCAACGTCCTGACTTTC
>-|TRBJ1-2|-|TRBV3-1
CASSQDPDRHYGYTF
TGTGCCAGCAGCCAAGATCCCGACAGGCATTATGGCTACACCTTC
>TRBD2|TRBJ2-5|few|TRBV29-1
CSGRLAGETQYF
TGCAGCGGACGACTAGCGGGGGAGACCCAGTACTTC
>-|TRBJ2-2|few|TRBV6-1
CASSILRGPNTGELFF
TGTGCCAGCAGTATTCTCAGGGGACCGAACACCGGGGAGCTGTTTTTT
>-|TRBJ1-6|-|TRBV27
CASSLYVVGGNSPLHF
TGTGCCAGCAGTTTATACGTAGTGGGGGGTAATTCACCCCTCCACTTT
>-|TRBJ2-7|-|TRBV10-3
CAISSGGSNEQYF
TGTGCCATCAGTAGCGGAGGATCGAACGAGCAGTACTTC
>TRBD2|TRBJ2-3|-|TRBV2
CASSDGTSGDLHTQYF
TGTGCCAGCAGCGATGGGACTAGCGGGGATTTACATACGCAGTATTTT
>-|TRBJ2-1|few|TRBV24-1
CATSDSPGGDNEQFF
TGTGCCACCAGTGATTCCCCCGGAGGTGACAATGAGCAGTTCTTC
>-|TRBJ2-6|-|TRBV4-2
CASSQADLSGANVLTF
TGTGCCAGCAGCCAAGCTGACCTCTCTGGGGCCAACGTCCTGACTTTC
>-|TRBJ2-1|few|TRBV27
CASSQDILSEQFF
TGTGCCAGCAGTCAGGACATTCTTAGTGAGCAGTTCTTC
>-|TRBJ2-7|few|TRBV29-1
CSAQLIQGREQYF
TGCAGCGCTCAACTTATACAGGGGAGGGAGCAGTACTTC
>TRBD1|TRBJ1-2|-|TRBV6-6
CASSYGTGAGYTF
TGTGCCAGCAGTTACGGGACAGGGGCTGGCTACACCTTC
>-|TRBJ1-1|few|TRBV4-1
CASSQVRWRDRNTEAFF
TGCGCCAGCAGCCAAGTAAGGTGGCGCGACAGGAACACTGAAGCTTTCTTT
>TRBD2|TRBJ2-1|-|TRBV24-1
CATSDLLAGGQNEQFF
TGTGCCACCAGTGATTTACTAGCGGGGGGGCAAAATGAGCAGTTCTTC
>TRBD1|TRBJ1-3|-|TRBV25-1
CASSGGTASGNTIYF
TGTGCCAGCAGTGGGGGGACAGCCTCTGGAAACACCATATATTTT
>-|TRBJ2-1|-|TRBV3-1
CASSLALLPNNEQFF
TGTGCCAGCAGTCTCGCGCTGCTACCTAACAATGAGCAGTTCTTC
>-|TRBJ1-3|-|TRBV20-1
CSARDPPGGGGAGNTIYF
TGCAGTGCTAGAGATCCTCCCGGCGGAGGGGGGGCTGGAAACACCATATATTTT
>-|TRBJ2-7|few|TRBV7-2
CASSPAVSYEQYF
TGTGCCAGCAGCCCCGCGGTCTCCTACGAGCAGTACTTC
>-|TRBJ2-5|few|TRBV4-1
CASSQKDFQETQYF
TGCGCCAGCAGCCAAAAAGACTTCCAAGAGACCCAGTACTTC
>-|TRBJ1-6|few|TRBV20-1
CSATAAANNSPLHF
TGCAGTGCTACAGCGGCAGCAAATAATTCACCCCTCCACTTT
>TRBD1|TRBJ2-5|many|TRBV7-8
CASSLGQGNGETQYF
TGTGCCAGCAGCTTAGGACAGGGGAACGGAGAGACCCAGTACTTC
>TRBD1|TRBJ1-1|-|TRBV6-5
CASSYSGGGTTEAFF
TGTGCCAGCAGTTACTCGGGAGGGGGCACCACTGAAGCTTTCTTT
>-|TRBJ1-1|few|TRBV7-3
CASSQRMGGLTEAFF
TGTGCCAGCAGCCAGCGCATGGGGGGCCTTACTGAAGCTTTCTTT